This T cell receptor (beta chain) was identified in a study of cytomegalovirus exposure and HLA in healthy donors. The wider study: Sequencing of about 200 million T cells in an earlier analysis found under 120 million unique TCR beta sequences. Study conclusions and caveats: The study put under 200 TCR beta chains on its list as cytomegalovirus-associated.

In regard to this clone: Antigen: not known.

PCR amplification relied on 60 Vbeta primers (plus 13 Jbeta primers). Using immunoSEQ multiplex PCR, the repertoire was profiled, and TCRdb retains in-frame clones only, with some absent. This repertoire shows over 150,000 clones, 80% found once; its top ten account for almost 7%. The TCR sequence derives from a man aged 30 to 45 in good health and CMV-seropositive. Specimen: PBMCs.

The CDR3 DNA follows: TGTGCCAGCAGCAAAGTTGGTGGGGGTGGAGGGGTTTCACCCCTCCACTTT. It translates to CASSKVGGGGGVSPLHF. This rearrangement joins TRBV21-1 to TRBJ1-6. TRBV21-1 counts as a pseudogene. The CDR3 contains 17 residues.